Shown below are 11 T cell receptor beta chains from a single sample sequenced in a study of blood T cell repertoires in COVID-19. Here immunoSEQ multiplex PCR was the method, and the copy in TCRdb shows in-frame clones only, minus some. The data contain around 380,000 clones, 81% of them singletons. Specimen: peripheral blood. These receptors were collected from a human donor with acute or convalescent COVID-19. The donor label of this sample is uncertain.

The V gene is TRBV6-2 or TRBV6-3, the J gene TRBJ1-2, with TRBD1 matching 9 bases. Trimming at V came to 6 bases and at J to 7 bases, leaving 12 bases not matched to a gene. This CDR3 has 15 amino acids. CDR1 and CDR2 from the germline V gene are MNHEY and SVGEGT. This chain's CDR3 is CASSPTGGAFSGYTF. DNA of the CDR3: TGTGCCAGCAGCCCTACAGGGGGCGCCTTCAGTGGCTACACCTTC.

The J gene is TRBJ1-4, the V gene TRBV6-5; tentatively, D is TRBD1 (5 bases). This CDR3 contains 15 residues. Germline V CDR1 and CDR2: MNHEY, SVGAGI. V was cut by 2 bases and J by 3 bases, with 10 bases left in between. In DNA form, the CDR3 reads TGTGCCAGCAGTTACCTAGGGGTCCCTAATGAAAAACTGTTTTTT. Its protein product is CASSYLGVPNEKLFF.

V gene TRBV7-2 combines with J gene TRBJ2-2, with D hard to call. Trimming removed 0 bases from V and 4 bases from J, with 9 bases in between. The CDR3 contains 15 residues. CDR1 and CDR2 (germline): SGHTA, FQGNSA. The CDR3 nucleotides read TGTGCCAGCAGCTTAGCCCCAGGCGCCACCGGGGAGCTGTTTTTT. This translates into CASSLAPGATGELFF. Supplemented by reference TRBV7-2 and TRBJ2-2, the full variable domain reads GAGVSQSPSNKVTEKGKDVELRCDPISGHTALYWYRQSLGQGLEFLIYFQGNSAPDKSGLPSDRFSAERTGGSVSTLTIQRTQQEDSAVYLCASSLAPGATGELFFGEGSRLTVL.

J is TRBJ1-2 and V is TRBV27; tentative D call: TRBD1 (6 bases). Germline assignment: CDR1 MNHEY and CDR2 SMNVEV (reference sequence). The CDR3 covers 17 residues. Trimming removed 0 bases from V and 6 bases from J, with 20 bases in between. The CDR3 sequence: CASSLSGGPAQPNGYTF. CDR3 bases: TGTGCCAGCAGTTTATCGGGGGGGCCGGCTCAGCCGAATGGCTACACCTTC.

The rearrangement joins TRBV25-1 to TRBJ1-5; D is undetermined. The CDR3 is made up of 16 amino acids. CDR1 and CDR2 from the germline V gene are MGHDK and SYGVNS. V was trimmed by 1 base and J by 4 bases, leaving 14 bases between them. CDR3 residues: CASSESRHPGNQPQHF. In DNA, the CDR3 is TGTGCCAGCAGTGAATCCCGACACCCTGGAAATCAGCCCCAGCATTTT.

The chain recombines TRBV3-1 (or the pseudogene TRBV3-2) with TRBJ1-1; D gene uncertain. This CDR3 has 12 residues. In germline, CDR1 is LGHDT, CDR2 YNNKEL (reference sequence). V gave up 2 bases and J gave up 10 bases, with 11 bases separating them. CDR3 residues: CASSQPGSGAFF. The CDR3 nucleotides read TGTGCCAGCAGCCAACCCGGGTCGGGAGCTTTCTTT.

J is TRBJ2-3 and V is TRBV5-3; 11 nucleotides agree with TRBD2. TRBV5-3 is an open reading frame whose function is uncertain. This CDR3 is built from 16 residues. V was clipped by 0 bases and J by 8 bases; unmatched bases: 8. In DNA, the CDR3 is TGTGCCAGAAGCTTGGCGGATAGCGGGGGGGCGGGTACGCAGTATTTT. This translates into CARSLADSGGAGTQYF.

The chain combines TRBV19 with TRBJ2-1; 11 bases agree with TRBD2. The germline gives CDR1 LNHDA, CDR2 SQIVND (reference sequence). Trimming took 5 bases from V and 9 from J; bases not matched to a gene: 12. The CDR3 is 16 amino acids. The CDR3 DNA sequence: TGTGCCAGTAGTTTGTTCTCGACTAGCGGGGCTTTTGAGCAGTTCTTC. This translates into CASSLFSTSGAFEQFF.

The V gene is TRBV4-1, the J gene TRBJ1-6; 8 bases are a match to TRBD1. CDR1 is MGHRA, CDR2 YSYEKL, per germline. This CDR3 has 14 amino acids. The junction had 3 bases not matched to a gene; V was cut back by 1 base and J by 10 bases. CDR3 in amino acids: CASSQGDRRSPLHF. In DNA form, the CDR3 reads TGCGCCAGCAGCCAAGGGGACAGGCGATCACCCCTCCACTTT.

This clone has a handful of counts. The chain joins TRBV11-2 to TRBJ1-1; D ambiguous. In germline, CDR1 is SGHAT, CDR2 FQNNGV. The CDR3 loop spans 13 amino acids. Trimming removed 3 bases at V and 4 bases at J, with 9 bases between. The CDR3 DNA is TGTGCCAGCAGCTTCGGGGTTACCACTGAAGCTTTCTTT. Protein sequence: CASSFGVTTEAFF.

The rearrangement joins TRBV10-2 to TRBJ2-1; 15 bases fit TRBD2. The CDR3 covers 18 residues. CDR1 and CDR2 from the germline V gene are WSHSY and SAAADI. J lost 7 bases, V lost 3 bases, and 10 bases had no gene match. CDR3 in amino acids: CASSDPGLAGGVGNEQFF. The CDR3 DNA follows: TGCGCCAGCAGTGACCCGGGACTAGCGGGAGGCGTAGGGAATGAGCAGTTCTTC.